The 5 T cell receptor beta chains reported below all come from one sample, sequenced in a study of shared clonotypes between healthy human individuals (dated by TCRdb to about 2020). Library prep was done by the immunoSEQ multiplex PCR assay. TCRdb took this table from immuneACCESS and kept in-frame rearrangements with V and J called. Such tables lack part of the clones; where checked against another copy, unresolved V genes explain under half of the gap, and the rest is unexplained. For this sample there are roughly 2.4 million clones; around 95% appear just once. The biggest ten clones account for roughly 0.13% of the sample. The source material was naive CD4+ T cells sorted from blood. The sample's cell subset or site label is to be understood as: CD45RA+ positively selected. These receptor sequences come from a man aged 18 to 30 in good health.

Note on this clone: Other DNA sequences in the sample encode the same CDR3. The V and J genes are TRBV5-1 and TRBJ2-2; 8 bases are shared with TRBD2. With V trimmed by 3 bases and J by 5 bases, 3 bases remained unmatched. The germline CDR1 and CDR2 sequences are SGHRS and YFSETQ. The CDR3 is 14 residues long. In DNA, the CDR3 is TGCGCCAGCAGCTGGGCTAGCGGGACCGGGGAGCTGTTTTTT. This encodes CASSWASGTGELFF.

To note about this clone: The same CDR3 can be traced to other DNA sequences in this sample. The chain couples TRBV28 to TRBJ1-3; D is possibly TRBD1 (6 bases). The V and J ends lost 2 bases and 4 bases respectively, with 9 bases between them. The CDR3 is made up of 14 amino acids. Per germline, CDR1 MDHEN and CDR2 SYDVKM. Here the CDR3 reads CASSLRQVGNTIYF. CDR3 bases: TGTGCCAGCAGTTTAAGACAGGTCGGAAACACCATATATTTT.

The chain combines TRBV27 with TRBJ1-2, with TRBD1 matching over 12 bases. V lost 4 bases and J lost 2; bases outside the gene matches: 14. From germline, CDR1 is MNHEY and CDR2 SMNVEV (reference sequence). The CDR3 is 19 residues long. The CDR3 bases are TGTGCCAGCAGTTATAGAAACCCGGGACAGGGGGCGGGGAACTATGGCTACACCTTC. Amino acid sequence: CASSYRNPGQGAGNYGYTF.

V is TRBV4-1 and J is TRBJ2-5; possible D gene TRBD1, 6 bases. V was trimmed by 3 bases and J by 4 bases, leaving 15 bases between them. This CDR3 is 15 amino acids long. CDR1 and CDR2 from the germline V gene are MGHRA and YSYEKL. In DNA, the CDR3 is TGCGCCAGCAGCCAGCCCGACAGGTTTTCAGAGACCCAGTACTTC. Protein: CASSQPDRFSETQYF.

The V call is TRBV6-1, the J call TRBJ1-4; possibly TRBD1 for D (6 bases). V shed 4 bases and J shed 4 bases, with 10 bases lying between them. The CDR3 spans 14 residues. CDR1 and CDR2 (germline): MNHNS, SASEGT. This CDR3 reads CASSADRSNEKLFF. DNA for the CDR3: TGTGCCAGCAGTGCCGACAGGAGTAATGAAAAACTGTTTTTT.